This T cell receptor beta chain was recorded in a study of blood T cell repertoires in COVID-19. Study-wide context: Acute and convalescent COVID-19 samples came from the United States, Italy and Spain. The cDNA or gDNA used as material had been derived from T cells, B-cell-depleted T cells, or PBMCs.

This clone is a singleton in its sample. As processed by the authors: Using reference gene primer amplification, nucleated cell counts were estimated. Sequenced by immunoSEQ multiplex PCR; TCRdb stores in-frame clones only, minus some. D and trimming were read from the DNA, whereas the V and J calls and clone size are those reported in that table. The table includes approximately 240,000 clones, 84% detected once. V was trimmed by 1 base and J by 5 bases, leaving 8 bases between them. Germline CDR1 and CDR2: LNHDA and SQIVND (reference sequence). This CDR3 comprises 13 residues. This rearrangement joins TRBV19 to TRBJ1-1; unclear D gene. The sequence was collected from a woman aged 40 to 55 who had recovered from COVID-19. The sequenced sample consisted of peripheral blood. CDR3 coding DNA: TGTGCCAGTAGTATAGTCGAGGGAACTGAAGCTTTCTTT. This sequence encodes CASSIVEGTEAFF.